The entry that follows covers one TCR beta chain sequence. An end of the junction differs from the germline gene, which may be a read error. These data come from a study of neoadjuvant anti-PD-1 for oral cavity cancer. At the level of the study: Patients without progression received a fourth nivolumab dose around day 43, then surgical resection on days 50-56.

Patients were newly diagnosed with stage II-IVA oral cavity squamous cell carcinoma without prior systemic or radiation treatment. Patients had HPV-negative, locally advanced oral cavity squamous cell carcinoma. Assay: immunoSEQ multiplex PCR; the TCRdb copy retains only in-frame clones and omits some. The top ten clones hold 2.6% of a sample with tens of thousands of clones, under 85% of them seen once. Looked up from germline, CDR1 is SGHTA and CDR2 is FQGTGA. The CDR3 is 13 residues long. The sequenced sample was PBMCs, obtained before nivolumab (anti-PD-1) treatment. This chain joins TRBV7-3 and TRBJ2-2, with 7 bases identical to TRBD1. The receptor's source is a person between 40 and 79 years old with oral cavity squamous cell carcinoma. CDR3 sequence reads: CASSITGAGELFF. The CDR3, as DNA: TGTGCCAGCAGCATAACAGGGGCCGGGGAGCTGTTTTTT.